This TCR beta chain derives from a study of blood T cell repertoires in COVID-19. Germline loops: CDR1 MNHNS, CDR2 SASEGT. V trimming: 2 bases; J trimming: 5 bases; junction bases outside the gene matches: 16. This CDR3 comprises 19 residues. The data were produced by immunoSEQ multiplex PCR, yet TCRdb's version contains in-frame clones alone and is incomplete. The table has 140,000 to 150,000 clones, around 84% seen once; the top ten hold less than 6%. This TCR was sampled from a woman aged 45-59 years who had been exposed to COVID-19. The V gene is TRBV6-1, the J gene TRBJ2-1; 9 nucleotides align to TRBD2. The sample was PBMCs or T cells enriched from blood (not recorded which). As DNA, the CDR3 is TGTGCCAGCAGTGAACGTCTAGCGGGATTGATGCTTTCTGACAATGAGCAGTTCTTC. Translated: CASSERLAGLMLSDNEQFF.